This section outlines one TCR beta chain sequence together with its context. The data belong to a study of cytomegalovirus exposure and HLA in healthy donors. The PCR used 60 Vbeta and 13 Jbeta primers. TCRdb keeps only in-frame clones here, not all; method: immunoSEQ multiplex PCR. The table has roughly 200,000 clones, 60% to 80% seen once. The CDR3 length is 14 residues. CDR1 and CDR2 (germline): WSHSY, SAAADI. The V end lost 4 bases, the J end lost 5 bases, and 11 bases lay between the germline ends. Sequenced sample: PBMCs. The clonotype comes from a woman aged 30 to 39 in good health and CMV-seronegative. This chain links TRBV10-2 with TRBJ2-2; a possible D gene is TRBD2 (6 bases). CDR3 bases: TGCGCCAGCAGTGGGGGCGGGGAAACCGGGGAGCTGTTTTTT. Translating gives CASSGGGETGELFF.